The 32 T cell receptor beta chains presented below share a single source sample, sequenced in a study of blood T cell repertoires in COVID-19. Using immunoSEQ multiplex PCR, the repertoire was profiled, and TCRdb retains in-frame clones only, with some absent. In the table there are 250,000 or so clones, roughly 88% of which are singletons. Sequencing used PBMCs or T cells enriched from blood (not recorded which). These receptors all stem from a woman between 45 and 60 years old who had recovered from COVID-19.

This chain joins TRBV15 and TRBJ2-2, with a possible D match to TRBD2 (5 bases). This CDR3 is built from 14 residues. Germline V gene sequence: CDR1 LNHNV, CDR2 YYDKDF (reference sequence). V lost 0 bases, J lost 13 bases, and 15 bases lay in between. The CDR3 spells CATSRDGRVIGLFF. CDR3 DNA: TGTGCCACCAGCAGAGATGGGCGGGTGATCGGGCTGTTTTTT.

This chain links TRBV29-1 with TRBJ1-2; TRBD1 might be the D (5 bases). Germline lookup yields CDR1 SQVTM and CDR2 ANQGSEA. The CDR3 is 12 amino acids. V was cut by 4 bases and J by 4 bases, with 10 bases left in between. The CDR3 here is CSVGVGGYGYTF. The CDR3 region has the DNA TGCAGCGTTGGCGTCGGGGGCTATGGCTACACCTTC.

The sample holds one count of this clone. The V and J genes are TRBV3-1 (or the pseudogene TRBV3-2) and TRBJ2-5, with TRBD2 matching 9 bases. CDR3 size: 15 residues. With V trimmed by 8 bases and J by 5 bases, 12 bases remained unmatched. Germline CDR1 LGHDT, CDR2 YNNKEL (reference sequence). The CDR3 loop reads CASGPGLAGVETQYF. The CDR3 bases are TGTGCCAGCGGACCCGGGTTAGCGGGAGTGGAGACCCAGTACTTC.

Here the CDR3 DNA reads TGTGCCAGCAGCTTAGTAAGGTTAGCGGGGACGTACGAGCAGTACTTC. It encodes CASSLVRLAGTYEQYF. This sequence joins TRBV11-2 and TRBJ2-7; TRBD2 matches at 8 bases. The CDR3 sequence is 16 residues long. V shed 1 base and J 4 bases; nucleotides not matched to a gene: 9. Germline-derived CDR1 and CDR2 are SGHAT and FQNNGV.

This rearrangement joins TRBV5-1 to TRBJ1-2; TRBD1 matches 9 bases. Trimming took 2 bases from V and 6 from J; bases not matched to a gene: 5. Germline-derived CDR1 and CDR2 are SGHRS and YFSETQ. The CDR3 contains 14 residues. CDR3 residues: CASSLSGTGNGYTF. DNA for the CDR3: TGCGCCAGCAGCTTATCCGGGACAGGGAATGGCTACACCTTC.

This CDR3 reads CASSPSGIVQYF. The CDR3 DNA reads TGCGCCAGCAGCCCGTCCGGGATAGTGCAGTATTTT. The rearrangement links TRBV5-1 to TRBJ2-3; possibly TRBD2 for D (5 bases). Germline CDR1 SGHRS, CDR2 YFSETQ. CDR3 size: 12 residues. V was clipped by 4 bases and J by 11 bases, with 14 bases between them.

This chain links TRBV4-1 with TRBJ1-5, with a tentative D call TRBD1 (5 bases). V lost 1 base to trimming and J lost 4 bases, with 17 bases between them. This CDR3 is 17 amino acids long. Germline V gene data show CDR1 as MGHRA and CDR2 as YSYEKL. The DNA for the CDR3 is TGCGCCAGCAGCCAAGTAAATCTCCTGGGGGGAAATCAGCCCCAGCATTTT. Amino acids: CASSQVNLLGGNQPQHF.

The gene calls are TRBV6-5 and TRBJ1-4, with D unclear. Germline CDR1 reads MNHEY; CDR2 reads SVGAGI. The ends were cut back, 7 bases at V and 8 bases at J, with 17 bases in the middle. The CDR3 spans 14 residues. CDR3: CASTTIGVREKLFF. The CDR3 DNA is TGTGCCAGCACCACAATCGGGGTCAGGGAAAAACTGTTTTTT.

The J gene is TRBJ2-7, the V gene TRBV3-1 (or the pseudogene TRBV3-2); TRBD2 matches 14 bases. V trimming: 1 base; J trimming: 8 bases; junction bases outside the gene matches: 7. The length of the CDR3 is 16 residues. Germline CDR1 LGHDT, CDR2 YNNKEL (reference sequence). This chain's CDR3 is CASSQGRGLAGVKQYF. Here the CDR3 DNA reads TGTGCCAGCAGCCAAGGTCGGGGACTAGCGGGAGTCAAGCAGTACTTC.

The chain links TRBV27 to TRBJ1-2; 11 positions agree with TRBD1. Germline trimming cut 5 bases from V and 4 bases from J; bases unmatched to any gene: 3. The CDR3 has 14 amino acids. Germline V CDR1 and CDR2: MNHEY, SMNVEV (reference sequence). The CDR3 sequence is CASSGTGGIYGYTF. The CDR3 bases are TGTGCCAGCAGTGGGACAGGGGGGATCTATGGCTACACCTTC.

In its sample, this clone was seen once. J is TRBJ2-2 and V is TRBV24-1, with 7 bases identical to TRBD2. With V trimmed by 5 bases and J by 6 bases, 5 bases remained unmatched. Per the germline V gene, CDR1 is KGHDR and CDR2 is SFDVKD. The CDR3 is 14 amino acids. In nucleotides, the CDR3 is TGTGCCACCAGTGCCTCGGGGGGAGCCGGGGAGCTGTTTTTT. Amino acid sequence: CATSASGGAGELFF.

V is TRBV9 and J is TRBJ2-7; the match to TRBD1 covers 8 bases. Trimming took 0 bases from V and 7 from J; bases not matched to a gene: 6. The CDR3 has 14 amino acids. Germline CDR1 is SGDLS and CDR2 is YYNGEE. CDR3 sequence: CASSVATGGGEQYF. The DNA for the CDR3 is TGTGCCAGCAGCGTAGCTACAGGGGGAGGTGAGCAGTACTTC.

This rearrangement joins TRBV27 to TRBJ1-2; D gene unclear. The V and J ends lost 3 bases and 4 bases respectively, with 9 bases between them. Germline CDR1 is MNHEY and CDR2 is SMNVEV (reference sequence). CDR3 length: 13 amino acids. CDR3 in amino acids: CASSLDGLYGYTF. CDR3 nucleotides: TGTGCCAGCAGTTTGGACGGACTCTATGGCTACACCTTC.

The chain combines TRBV9 with TRBJ2-2, with 11 bases fitting TRBD2. CDR1 and CDR2 (germline): SGDLS, YYNGEE. This CDR3 contains 15 residues. V shed 3 bases, J shed 4 bases, and the junction held 2 bases outside the gene matches. The CDR3 coding sequence is TGTGCCAGCAGCGGCGGGACTAGCGGCACCGGGGAGCTGTTTTTT. Its translation is CASSGGTSGTGELFF.

J is TRBJ2-7 and V is TRBV30; possible D gene TRBD2, 6 bases. The CDR3 is made up of 14 amino acids. Germline assignment: CDR1 GTSNPN and CDR2 SVGIG (reference sequence). The V and J ends lost 2 bases and 1 base respectively, with 12 bases between them. CDR3 DNA: TGTGCCTGGAGTTCAGGCGGGAAGTCCTACGAGCAGTACTTC. Translation gives CAWSSGGKSYEQYF.

The J gene is TRBJ2-2, the V gene TRBV7-3, with 9 bases that match TRBD1. The J segment lost 4 bases and the V segment lost 2 bases, leaving 5 bases of the junction unmatched. Germline lookup yields CDR1 SGHTA and CDR2 FQGTGA. CDR3 size: 16 residues. The CDR3 bases are TGTGCCAGCAGCTTAGGGGCGACAGGGGGCACCGGGGAGCTGTTTTTT. Translating it yields CASSLGATGGTGELFF.

V and J are TRBV7-6 and TRBJ1-2; a weak D match, TRBD1 (5 bases). Germline CDR1 and CDR2: SGHVS and FNYEAQ. The V end was cut by 4 bases, the J end by 4 bases, with 19 bases between. CDR3 length equals 16 residues. The CDR3: CASSSSGIRGAYGYTF. CDR3 bases: TGTGCCAGCAGCTCCTCTGGGATTAGGGGCGCCTATGGCTACACCTTC.

The gene calls are TRBV20-1 and TRBJ2-1; a possible D gene is TRBD1 (6 bases). V was shortened by 6 bases and J by 5 bases, with 20 bases between the two germline ends. The length of the CDR3 is 15 residues. CDR1 is DFQATT, CDR2 SNEGSKA, per germline (reference sequence). CDR3 loop: CSASRQDGIHNEQFF. CDR3 nucleotide sequence: TGCAGTGCGAGTAGACAGGACGGGATCCACAATGAGCAGTTCTTC.

The chain is built from TRBV6-5 and TRBJ1-2, with 7 bases fitting TRBD1. Germline V gene data show CDR1 as MNHEY and CDR2 as SVGAGI. After removal of 6 bases from V and 3 bases from J, the junction contained 10 bases not matched to a gene. The CDR3 has 15 amino acids. For the CDR3, the DNA is TGTGCCAGCAGCTCGCCCGGACAGGAGGACTATGGCTACACCTTC. It yields the protein CASSSPGQEDYGYTF.

The gene calls are TRBV5-1 and TRBJ1-2, with D possibly matching TRBD1 (6 bases). CDR1 is SGHRS and CDR2 is YFSETQ in the germline V gene. Trimming stripped 0 bases from V and 8 bases from J, with 14 bases between. This CDR3 spans 14 amino acids. CDR3 nucleotide sequence: TGCGCCAGCAGCTTGGCCGGGGCAGGGGAAGGCTACACCTTC. Translating gives CASSLAGAGEGYTF. The full variable domain, with the rest looked up from reference TRBV5-1 and TRBJ1-2, is KAGVTQTPRYLIKTRGQQVTLSCSPISGHRSVSWYQQTPGQGLQFLFEYFSETQRNKGNFPGRFSGRQFSNSRSEMNVSTLELGDSALYLCASSLAGAGEGYTFGSGTRLTVV.

This chain links TRBV30 with TRBJ2-7; tentatively, D is TRBD2 (5 bases). The length of the CDR3 is 13 residues. With 0 bases removed from V and 7 bases from J, the gap between germline ends came to 13 bases. Per the germline V gene, CDR1 is GTSNPN and CDR2 is SVGIG (reference sequence). In DNA, the CDR3 is TGTGCCTGGAGTGTAGCTCGAACGGGGGAGCAGTACTTC. Translated, it gives CAWSVARTGEQYF.

The rearrangement links TRBV6-5 to TRBJ1-6; TRBD1 agrees at 7 bases. Germline V gene data show CDR1 as MNHEY and CDR2 as SVGAGI. The ends lost 6 bases at V and 3 bases at J; junction bases unmatched: 5. This CDR3 contains 15 residues. DNA of the CDR3: TGTGCCAGCAGCCCAGGACAGGACTATAATTCACCCCTCCACTTT. Its protein is CASSPGQDYNSPLHF.

V gene TRBV5-1 combines with J gene TRBJ2-1; TRBD1 matches at 7 bases. V gave up 6 bases and J gave up 9 bases; unmatched junction bases: 6. Germline V gives CDR1 SGHRS, CDR2 YFSETQ. The CDR3 is 12 amino acids. The CDR3 reads CASNRQGTEQFF. The CDR3 bases are TGCGCCAGCAACCGACAGGGAACTGAGCAGTTCTTC. Full variable domain (rest looked up from reference TRBV5-1 and TRBJ2-1): KAGVTQTPRYLIKTRGQQVTLSCSPISGHRSVSWYQQTPGQGLQFLFEYFSETQRNKGNFPGRFSGRQFSNSRSEMNVSTLELGDSALYLCASNRQGTEQFFGPGTRLTVL.

The chain links TRBV5-4 to TRBJ1-1, with D possibly being TRBD1 (5 bases). The germline gives CDR1 SGHNT, CDR2 YYREEE (reference sequence). The CDR3 loop spans 17 amino acids. The V gene lost 0 bases and the J gene lost 2 bases, with 17 bases spanning the gap. The CDR3 sequence is CASSLGPKGQGNTEAFF. CDR3 sequence (DNA): TGTGCCAGCAGCTTGGGTCCTAAAGGGCAGGGTAACACTGAAGCTTTCTTT.

The V call is TRBV2, the J call TRBJ1-2; tentative D call: TRBD1 (5 bases). Germline values: CDR1 SNHLY, CDR2 FYNNEI. V dropped 2 bases and J dropped 7 bases, with 14 bases sitting between them. This CDR3 has 14 residues. CDR3 nucleotides: TGTGCCAGCAGTGAACAGGCCTACGGGGGTGGCTACACCTTC. It specifies CASSEQAYGGGYTF.

The CDR3, as DNA: TGCGCCAGCAGCCAAGAGGTATTCAGCACCGGGGAGCTGTTTTTT. Protein: CASSQEVFSTGELFF. This chain links TRBV4-1 with TRBJ2-2; D is unresolved. Germline loops: CDR1 MGHRA, CDR2 YSYEKL. Trimming stripped 0 bases from V and 4 bases from J, with 9 bases between. This CDR3 has 15 amino acids.

As concerns this clone: Other DNA sequences within the sample encode an identical CDR3. CDR3 sequence: CASSSGDSSNEKLFF. CDR3 nucleotide sequence: TGTGCCAGCAGTTCAGGGGACAGCTCTAATGAAAAACTGTTTTTT. The chain carries TRBV28 and TRBJ1-4; TRBD1 matches 7 bases. This CDR3 region has 15 residues. Germline V gives CDR1 MDHEN, CDR2 SYDVKM. The V gene end was trimmed by 4 bases and the J gene end by 3 bases; junction bases not matched to a gene: 5.

A word on this clone: Other DNA variants within this sample encode the same CDR3. The J gene is TRBJ1-5, the V gene TRBV19, with D possibly being TRBD1 (6 bases). There are 13 residues in the CDR3. Germline CDR1 and CDR2: LNHDA and SQIVND (reference sequence). The germline V and J ends were trimmed by 7 bases and 2 bases, with 9 bases remaining between them. In DNA form, the CDR3 reads TGTGCCAGTACCCCAGGGGGCAATCAGCCCCAGCATTTT. Its protein is CASTPGGNQPQHF.

J is TRBJ1-2 and V is TRBV5-4, with TRBD1 as a possible D gene (6 bases). Trimming cost V 5 bases and J 4 bases, with 18 bases left between them. The germline V gene has CDR1 SGHNT and CDR2 YYREEE (reference sequence). The CDR3 is 15 amino acids. The CDR3 nucleotides read TGTGCCAGCAGTTCCGGGACAAGCAACTTCTATGGCTACACCTTC. Protein: CASSSGTSNFYGYTF.

The chain uses TRBV3-1 (or the pseudogene TRBV3-2) and TRBJ1-5; D gene ambiguous. The CDR3 loop spans 13 amino acids. Trimming removed 5 bases at V and 2 bases at J, with 7 bases between. Germline V gene lookup returns CDR1 LGHDT and CDR2 YNNKEL (reference sequence). CDR3 DNA: TGTGCCAGCAGCACTTTGGGCAATCAGCCCCAGCATTTT. Protein sequence: CASSTLGNQPQHF.

This chain connects TRBV18 to TRBJ2-7, with 7 bases matching TRBD1. V trimming: 2 bases; J trimming: 3 bases; junction bases outside the gene matches: 1. The germline gives CDR1 KGHSH, CDR2 LQKENI. CDR3 size: 13 residues. The CDR3 DNA is TGTGCCAGCTCACCAGGGGACAGCTACGAGCAGTACTTC. This sequence encodes CASSPGDSYEQYF.

The chain has TRBV28 and TRBJ2-6; 10 positions match TRBD2. This CDR3 region has 20 residues. Germline V gene sequence: CDR1 MDHEN, CDR2 SYDVKM. After removal of 2 bases from V and 1 base from J, the junction contained 11 bases not matched to a gene. The CDR3 region is CASSLPASGSFGSGANVLTF. DNA of the CDR3: TGTGCCAGCAGTTTACCCGCTAGCGGGAGTTTCGGTTCTGGGGCCAACGTCCTGACTTTC. Complete variable domain (other parts from reference TRBV28 and TRBJ2-6): DVKVTQSSRYLVKRTGEKVFLECVQDMDHENMFWYRQDPGLGLRLIYFSYDVKMKEKGDIPEGYSVSREKKERFSLILESASTNQTSMYLCASSLPASGSFGSGANVLTFGAGSRLTVL.